Listed below are T cell receptor beta chains from one sample, sequenced in a study of radiotherapy plus CTLA-4 blockade in lung cancer. Here immunoSEQ multiplex PCR was the method, and the copy in TCRdb shows in-frame clones only, minus some. The sample consists of 90,000 to 100,000 clones, 85% to 90% of them appearing once. The sample was peripheral blood, taken from a patient treated with radiotherapy plus ipilimumab. The receptors were gathered from a human donor with non-small cell lung cancer that progressed on radiotherapy plus ipilimumab. Both conserved end residues are part of each CDR3. Each record gives: D gene, clone size, V gene, CDR3 length, J gene, CDR3 protein, CDR3 DNA. A D gene is named only where the DNA matches it firmly. Size is omitted from some rows. Given values are once, few, many or a class for expanded clones.

d_gene: .
abundance: .
v_gene: TRBV7-9
len: 15
j_gene: TRBJ1-4
CDR3aa: CASSLNAGTAEKLFF
CDR3nt: TGTGCCAGCAGCTTAAACGCAGGGACGGCCGAAAAACTGTTTTTT

d_gene: .
abundance: .
v_gene: TRBV29-1
len: 12
j_gene: TRBJ2-3
CDR3aa: CSVGGGTDTQYF
CDR3nt: TGCAGCGTTGGGGGGGGCACAGATACGCAGTATTTT

d_gene: .
abundance: .
v_gene: TRBV10-2
len: 17
j_gene: TRBJ1-2
CDR3aa: CASSESIFGQSLYGYTF
CDR3nt: TGCGCCAGCAGTGAGTCGATCTTCGGACAGTCTTTGTATGGCTACACCTTC

d_gene: .
abundance: .
v_gene: TRBV5-1
len: 13
j_gene: TRBJ1-1
CDR3aa: CASSLNTNAEAFF
CDR3nt: TGCGCCAGCAGCTTAAATACGAACGCTGAAGCTTTCTTT

d_gene: .
abundance: .
v_gene: TRBV23-1
len: 13
j_gene: TRBJ2-1
CDR3aa: CASSAAPVDEQFF
CDR3nt: TGCGCCAGCAGTGCAGCTCCCGTCGATGAGCAGTTCTTC

d_gene: .
abundance: .
v_gene: TRBV6-6
len: 9
j_gene: TRBJ1-1
CDR3aa: CASSAEAFF
CDR3nt: TGTGCCAGCAGTGCTGAAGCTTTCTTT

d_gene: .
abundance: .
v_gene: TRBV7-9
len: 14
j_gene: TRBJ2-1
CDR3aa: CASGGRSGYNEQFF
CDR3nt: TGTGCCAGCGGCGGGCGTTCAGGCTACAATGAGCAGTTCTTC

d_gene: .
abundance: .
v_gene: TRBV7-6
len: 15
j_gene: TRBJ1-4
CDR3aa: CASSFRGKPNEKLFF
CDR3nt: TGTGCCAGCAGCTTCCGGGGGAAACCTAATGAAAAACTGTTTTTT

d_gene: TRBD1
abundance: .
v_gene: TRBV30
len: 13
j_gene: TRBJ1-2
CDR3aa: CAWSGRGGNGYTF
CDR3nt: TGTGCCTGGAGTGGCAGGGGGGGGAATGGCTACACCTTC

d_gene: TRBD1
abundance: .
v_gene: TRBV5-1
len: 16
j_gene: TRBJ2-1
CDR3aa: CASSLMGGRGHDEQFF
CDR3nt: TGCGCCAGCAGCTTGATGGGTGGCAGGGGGCACGATGAGCAGTTCTTC

d_gene: .
abundance: .
v_gene: TRBV5-4
len: 15
j_gene: TRBJ2-7
CDR3aa: CASSSRDLAPYEQYF
CDR3nt: TGTGCCAGCAGCTCCCGGGACTTGGCCCCCTACGAGCAGTACTTC

d_gene: TRBD1
abundance: .
v_gene: TRBV10-3
len: 16
j_gene: TRBJ1-2
CDR3aa: CAISATGTGEHYGYTF
CDR3nt: TGTGCCATCAGTGCGACCGGGACAGGGGAACACTATGGCTACACCTTC

d_gene: TRBD1
abundance: .
v_gene: TRBV11-2
len: 14
j_gene: TRBJ2-7
CDR3aa: CASSQGDGTYEQYF
CDR3nt: TGTGCCAGCAGCCAGGGGGACGGGACCTACGAGCAGTACTTC

d_gene: .
abundance: .
v_gene: TRBV30
len: 13
j_gene: TRBJ2-5
CDR3aa: CAWSTQYQETQYF
CDR3nt: TGTGCCTGGAGTACACAGTACCAAGAGACCCAGTACTTC

d_gene: .
abundance: once
v_gene: TRBV2
len: 15
j_gene: TRBJ1-1
CDR3aa: CASSEVLSSGTEAFF
CDR3nt: TGTGCCAGCAGTGAAGTCCTCTCCTCTGGCACTGAAGCTTTCTTT

d_gene: .
abundance: .
v_gene: TRBV19
len: 16
j_gene: TRBJ1-2
CDR3aa: CASSIWTGTSNYGYTF
CDR3nt: TGTGCCAGTAGTATTTGGACGGGAACCTCAAACTATGGCTACACCTTC

d_gene: TRBD1
abundance: few
v_gene: TRBV5-1
len: 17
j_gene: TRBJ1-3
CDR3aa: CASSGGTGLISGNTIYF
CDR3nt: TGCGCCAGCAGCGGCGGGACAGGCCTTATCTCTGGAAACACCATATATTTT

d_gene: TRBD2
abundance: .
v_gene: TRBV9
len: 18
j_gene: TRBJ2-2
CDR3aa: CASSQVLLGRANTGELFF
CDR3nt: TGTGCCAGCAGCCAAGTGTTACTAGGGAGGGCGAACACCGGGGAGCTGTTTTTT

d_gene: .
abundance: .
v_gene: TRBV5-1
len: 12
j_gene: TRBJ2-5
CDR3aa: CASRGGLETQYF
CDR3nt: TGCGCCAGCAGAGGGGGATTGGAGACCCAGTACTTC

d_gene: .
abundance: .
v_gene: TRBV5-1
len: 14
j_gene: TRBJ1-2
CDR3aa: CASSLGGPNYGYTF
CDR3nt: TGCGCCAGCAGCCTGGGCGGACCCAATTATGGCTACACCTTC

d_gene: .
abundance: .
v_gene: TRBV7-9
len: 15
j_gene: TRBJ1-2
CDR3aa: CASSLAKGGEDGYTF
CDR3nt: TGTGCCAGCAGCTTAGCCAAGGGGGGGGAGGATGGCTACACCTTC

d_gene: TRBD1
abundance: .
v_gene: TRBV5-4
len: 14
j_gene: TRBJ2-7
CDR3aa: CASSLKQGFDEQYF
CDR3nt: TGTGCCAGCAGCTTGAAACAGGGGTTCGACGAGCAGTACTTC

d_gene: .
abundance: .
v_gene: TRBV15
len: 14
j_gene: TRBJ1-3
CDR3aa: CATSRGALENTIYF
CDR3nt: TGTGCCACCAGCAGAGGGGCTCTGGAAAACACCATATATTTT

d_gene: TRBD1
abundance: .
v_gene: TRBV5-1
len: 15
j_gene: TRBJ1-5
CDR3aa: CASTTGDGGNQPQHF
CDR3nt: TGCGCCAGCACTACAGGGGACGGGGGCAATCAGCCCCAGCATTTT

d_gene: TRBD1
abundance: .
v_gene: TRBV5-4
len: 15
j_gene: TRBJ1-2
CDR3aa: CASSPRGGVDYGYTF
CDR3nt: TGTGCCAGCAGCCCCAGGGGGGGGGTGGACTATGGCTACACCTTC

d_gene: TRBD2
abundance: .
v_gene: TRBV5-1
len: 20
j_gene: TRBJ2-7
CDR3aa: CASSLGSSWEAGGPSYEQYF
CDR3nt: TGCGCCAGCAGCTTGGGGTCTTCATGGGAAGCGGGAGGGCCCTCCTACGAGCAGTACTTC

d_gene: TRBD2
abundance: .
v_gene: TRBV5-1
len: 22
j_gene: TRBJ2-7
CDR3aa: CASSQRGLKRGAGVFLGYEQYF
CDR3nt: TGCGCCAGCAGCCAACGTGGACTGAAGAGGGGAGCGGGAGTGTTCCTGGGCTACGAGCAGTACTTC

d_gene: .
abundance: .
v_gene: TRBV30
len: 14
j_gene: TRBJ2-7
CDR3aa: CAWSKTLRSHEQYF
CDR3nt: TGTGCCTGGAGCAAGACGCTCAGGTCCCACGAGCAGTACTTC

d_gene: .
abundance: .
v_gene: TRBV28
len: 15
j_gene: TRBJ2-5
CDR3aa: CASSSPGAGGETQYF
CDR3nt: TGTGCCAGCAGTTCCCCCGGTGCAGGGGGGGAGACCCAGTACTTC

d_gene: .
abundance: .
v_gene: TRBV12-5
len: 14
j_gene: TRBJ2-1
CDR3aa: CASGLVLGGNEQFF
CDR3nt: TGTGCTAGTGGTTTGGTACTTGGGGGCAATGAGCAGTTCTTC